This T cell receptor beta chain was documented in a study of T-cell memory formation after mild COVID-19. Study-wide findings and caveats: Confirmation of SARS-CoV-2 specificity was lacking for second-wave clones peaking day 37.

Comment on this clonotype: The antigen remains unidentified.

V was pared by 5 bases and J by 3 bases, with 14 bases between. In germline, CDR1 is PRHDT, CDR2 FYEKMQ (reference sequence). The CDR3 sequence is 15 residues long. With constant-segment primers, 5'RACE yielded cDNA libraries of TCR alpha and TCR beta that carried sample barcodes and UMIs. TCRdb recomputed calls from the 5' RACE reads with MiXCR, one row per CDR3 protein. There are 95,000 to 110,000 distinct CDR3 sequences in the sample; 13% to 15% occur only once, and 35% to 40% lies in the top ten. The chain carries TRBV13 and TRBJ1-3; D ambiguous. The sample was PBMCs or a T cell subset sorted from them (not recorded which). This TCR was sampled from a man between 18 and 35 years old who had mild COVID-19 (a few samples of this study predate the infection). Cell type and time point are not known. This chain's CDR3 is CASSTDTTRGNTIYF. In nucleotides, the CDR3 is TGTGCCAGCAGCACCGACACTACCCGTGGAAACACCATATATTTT.